Listed here are 23 T cell receptor beta chains from one sample, sequenced in a study of breast tumors, draining lymph nodes, adjacent tissues. TCRdb itself ran the multiplex PCR reads through MiXCR, one entry per CDR3 protein. The data show about 15,000 distinct CDR3 sequences, around 50% seen once. What was sequenced was tumor-adjacent breast tissue. All receptors come from a female donor with breast cancer. Some clones in this sample may be carry-over from other donors' samples.

The chain combines TRBV6-5 with TRBJ1-2; possibly TRBD1 for D (6 bases). Germline-derived CDR1 and CDR2 are MNHEY and SVGAGI. This CDR3 contains 16 residues. The ends were cut back, 5 bases at V and 7 bases at J, with 23 bases in the middle. In DNA form, the CDR3 reads TGTGCCAGCAGTCCCCTGACTAGCGGGGGGGCCTTTGGCTACACCTTC. Translated, it gives CASSPLTSGGAFGYTF.

This clonotype has ten or more counts. This could be a read error, since a much larger clone is one nucleotide away. This rearrangement joins TRBV5-5 to TRBJ1-2; 8 bases map to TRBD1. Trimming at V came to 5 bases and at J to 1 base, leaving 7 bases not matched to a gene. CDR3 length equals 15 residues. CDR1 is SGHKS, CDR2 YYEKEE, per germline (reference sequence). The CDR3 loop reads CASSLTGALNYGYTF. Written as DNA, the CDR3 is TGTGCCAGCAGTCTGACAGGGGCCCTTAACTATGGCTACACCTTC.

J is TRBJ2-1 and V is TRBV25-1; 7 bases agree with TRBD2. The V and J ends lost 4 bases and 3 bases, in that order; junction bases with no gene match: 6. Germline V lookup: CDR1 MGHDK, CDR2 SYGVNS. There are 15 residues in the CDR3. CDR3 nucleotide sequence: TGTGCCAGCAGTGGGACTAGTAAGGGCTACAATGAGCAGTTCTTC. Encoded protein: CASSGTSKGYNEQFF.

This chain uses TRBV2 with TRBJ2-5; tentatively, D is TRBD2 (6 bases). The length of the CDR3 is 13 residues. Germline V gene lookup returns CDR1 SNHLY and CDR2 FYNNEI. Trimming cost V 5 bases and J 1 base, with 8 bases left between them. The CDR3 DNA reads as TGTGCCAGCAGTTGGGACTCCCAAGAGACCCAGTACTTC. Its translation: CASSWDSQETQYF.

This clonotype has a count of ten or more. The V call is TRBV20-1, the J call TRBJ1-1; D possibly corresponds to TRBD1 (6 bases). CDR3 size: 15 residues. V gave up 0 bases and J gave up 4 bases, with 15 bases separating them. In germline, CDR1 is DFQATT, CDR2 SNEGSKA (reference sequence). The DNA of the CDR3 is TGCAGTGCTAGAGATCGCCGGGGGCTGGGCACTGAAGCTTTCTTT. It specifies CSARDRRGLGTEAFF.

About this clonotype itself: Its ends do not fully match the called genes, so a read error is possible. The CDR3 nucleotides are TGTGCCAGCAGTCACTCCGGGACTAGCGGGACCGAGCAGTACTTC. Encoded protein: CASSHSGTSGTEQYF. V usage is TRBV6-5 and J usage is TRBJ2-7, with TRBD2 identical over 13 bases. This CDR3 is built from 15 residues. Germline V gene sequence: CDR1 MNHEY, CDR2 SVGAGI.

This clonotype was detected many times. The genes are TRBV6-5 and TRBJ1-2, with D possibly matching TRBD1 (6 bases). Trimming pared 5 bases from V and 2 bases from J, leaving 15 bases between. CDR1 is MNHEY and CDR2 is SVGAGI in the germline V gene. The CDR3 length is 15 residues. The CDR3 nucleotides read TGTGCCAGCAGTCATGGGGGGGCCCTAAACTATGGCTACACCTTC. Encoded protein: CASSHGGALNYGYTF.

This clonotype has just a few counts. V usage is TRBV9 and J usage is TRBJ2-3; weak D call: TRBD2 (5 bases). This CDR3 contains 15 residues. The V end lost 0 bases, the J end lost 2 bases, and 10 bases lay between the germline ends. Germline V lookup: CDR1 SGDLS, CDR2 YYNGEE. CDR3 in DNA: TGTGCCAGCAGCGTAGATAGCGAGCACACAGATACGCAGTATTTT. Translating gives CASSVDSEHTDTQYF.

This clonotype was detected ten times or more. CDR3 sequence: CASSTPLTSGIGETQYF. The DNA of the CDR3 is TGTGCCAGCAGCACCCCTCTCACTAGCGGGATAGGAGAGACCCAGTACTTC. This chain uses TRBV5-8 with TRBJ2-5; TRBD2 aligns across 10 bases. There are 17 residues in the CDR3. CDR1 is SGHTS, CDR2 YDEGEE, per germline. V lost 4 bases, J lost 4 bases, and 13 bases stayed unmatched. The full variable domain, in which reference TRBV5-8 and TRBJ2-5 provide the parts outside the CDR3, is EAGVTQSPTHLIKTRGQQATLRCSPISGHTSVYWYQQALGLGLQFLLWYDEGEERNRGNFPPRFSGRQFPNYSSELNVNALELEDSALYLCASSTPLTSGIGETQYFGPGTRLLVL.

The chain employs TRBV7-3 and TRBJ2-2; the D gene is possibly TRBD2 (5 bases). Germline V lookup: CDR1 SGHTA, CDR2 FQGTGA. V was clipped by 5 bases and J by 2 bases, with 12 bases between them. The CDR3 covers 15 residues. CDR3 coding DNA: TGTGCCAGCAGCCCATCTGGAGGAAACACCGGGGAGCTGTTTTTT. Its protein product is CASSPSGGNTGELFF.

As regards this clonotype: Because the CDR3 is missing its conserved closing phenylalanine or tryptophan, this is likely a read error. The chain combines TRBV5-6 with TRBJ1-4; D gene unclear. The germline gives CDR1 SGHDT, CDR2 YYEEEE. Trimming removed 3 bases from V and 1 base from J, with 10 bases in between. The CDR3 contains 15 residues. In DNA, the CDR3 is TGTGCCAGCAGCTCGATCCGGGGAACTAATGAAAAACTGTTTTCT. Amino acids: CASSSIRGTNEKLFS.

The V gene is TRBV7-2, the J gene TRBJ1-6; 9 bases agree with TRBD1. Germline values: CDR1 SGHTA, CDR2 FQGNSA. The CDR3 contains 16 residues. The V and J ends lost 6 bases and 10 bases, in that order; junction bases with no gene match: 13. The CDR3 DNA follows: TGTGCCAGCAGTCTAAACAGGGGGCGATCAGGATCACCCCTCCACTTT. Translated, it gives CASSLNRGRSGSPLHF.

This clonotype was counted ten times or more. The CDR3 ends on some other residue instead of the conserved phenylalanine or tryptophan, so this is likely a read error. The gene calls are TRBV7-9 and TRBJ1-2; D not certain. This CDR3 contains 14 residues. V gave up 6 bases and J gave up 4 bases, with 15 bases separating them. From germline, CDR1 is SEHNR and CDR2 FQNEAQ (reference sequence). CDR3 sequence reads: CASRADGDVYGYTL. The CDR3 DNA follows: TGTGCCAGCAGGGCCGACGGCGACGTCTATGGCTACACCCTC.

This clonotype was recorded once. J is TRBJ2-3 and V is TRBV20-1; 12 bases agree with TRBD2. The germline V gene encodes CDR1 DFQATT and CDR2 SNEGSKA (reference sequence). The V segment lost 4 bases and the J segment 4 bases; nucleotides outside the gene matches: 15. The CDR3 has 18 amino acids. The CDR3 is CSATRTRLAGDVADTQYF. CDR3 sequence (DNA): TGCAGTGCTACCCGGACCAGACTAGCGGGAGATGTGGCAGATACGCAGTATTTT.

This clonotype was picked up many times. This may stem from a read error, because a much larger clone lies one nucleotide away. The V and J genes are TRBV5-5 and TRBJ2-5; D is uncertain. The CDR3 length is 15 residues. The V end was cut by 0 bases, the J end by 2 bases, with 11 bases between. Germline values: CDR1 SGHKS, CDR2 YYEKEE (reference sequence). CDR3 region: CASSLVTASQETQYF. The CDR3 region has the DNA TGTGCCAGCAGCTTGGTTACAGCTTCACAAGAGACCCAGTACTTC.

This clonotype counts as medium-sized (0.01 to 0.1%). The rearrangement joins TRBV11-3 to TRBJ2-1, with 8 bases that match TRBD1. Germline CDR1 reads SGHNT; CDR2 reads YENEEA. After removal of 3 bases from V and 9 bases from J, the junction contained 1 base not matched to a gene. CDR3 length equals 12 residues. CDR3 in DNA: TGTGCCAGCAGCTTCGACAGGGGTGAGCAGTTCTTC. Translated: CASSFDRGEQFF.

The chain employs TRBV28 and TRBJ1-4; 7 nucleotides line up with TRBD1. Germline lookup yields CDR1 MDHEN and CDR2 SYDVKM. The CDR3 contains 16 residues. V was clipped by 6 bases and J by 5 bases; unmatched bases: 12. The DNA for the CDR3 is TGTGCCAGCAGCTCTAACGGACAGGATGTAAATGAAAAACTGTTTTTT. Protein sequence: CASSSNGQDVNEKLFF.

The chain has TRBV7-6 and TRBJ1-5, with D unresolved. CDR1 is SGHVS and CDR2 is FNYEAQ in the germline V gene. This CDR3 comprises 15 residues. Trimming pared 5 bases from V and 8 bases from J, leaving 19 bases between. The CDR3 region has the DNA TGTGCCAGCAGCCCAGACTCCCCGGGCTGGAAGCCCCAGCATTTT. Amino acids: CASSPDSPGWKPQHF.

In its sample, this clonotype was seen once. The chain uses TRBV4-2 and TRBJ1-4; D perhaps matches TRBD1 (5 bases). The CDR3 has 19 residues. Trimming pared 0 bases from V and 7 bases from J, leaving 24 bases between. Germline values: CDR1 LGHNA, CDR2 YNFKEQ. The DNA of the CDR3 is TGTGCCAGCAGCCAAGAGAGGGGCGGGGCCGCCGGGGCCAGTGAAAAACTGTTTTTT. It is translated as CASSQERGGAAGASEKLFF.

The CDR3 nucleotides are TGTGCCAGCAGTTCAATCGGGAGCTACGAGCAGTACTTC. Its translation is CASSSIGSYEQYF. The chain employs TRBV12-3 or TRBV12-4 and TRBJ2-7; D may be TRBD2 (6 bases). CDR3 size: 13 residues. V gave up 4 bases and J gave up 3 bases, with 10 bases separating them.

On this clonotype itself: Likely a read error: the CDR3 ends without its conserved phenylalanine or tryptophan. This rearrangement joins TRBV7-3 to TRBJ2-5, with D perhaps TRBD2 (6 bases). Germline V lookup: CDR1 SGHTA, CDR2 FQGTGA. The V end was cut by 5 bases, the J end by 2 bases, with 15 bases between. This CDR3 is built from 15 residues. The CDR3 reads CASSINYGTQETQYL. The CDR3 DNA reads as TGTGCCAGCAGCATAAATTACGGGACTCAAGAGACCCAGTACCTC.

This clonotype was recorded once. The chain joins TRBV7-9 to TRBJ1-3, with 8 bases identical to TRBD1. Germline V gene sequence: CDR1 SEHNR, CDR2 FQNEAQ (reference sequence). V was clipped by 11 bases and J by 3 bases; unmatched bases: 15. The CDR3 extends over 16 amino acids. The CDR3 DNA sequence: TGTGCCGCGGACAGGGATCTACGGGGGGGTGGAAACACCATATATTTT. Its translation is CAADRDLRGGGNTIYF. Based on the CDR3 plus reference TRBV7-9 and TRBJ1-3, the full variable domain is DTGVSQNPRHKITKRGQNVTFRCDPISEHNRLYWYRQTLGQGPEFLTYFQNEAQLEKSRLLSDRFSAERPKGSFSTLEIQRTEQGDSAMYLCAADRDLRGGGNTIYFGEGSWLTVV.

The chain couples TRBV20-1 to TRBJ2-2; 10 positions agree with TRBD2. The germline V gene has CDR1 DFQATT and CDR2 SNEGSKA (reference sequence). V trimming: 1 base; J trimming: 3 bases; junction bases outside the gene matches: 2. This CDR3 has 15 residues. The CDR3 loop reads CSARVAGGYTGELFF. The CDR3 DNA sequence: TGCAGTGCTAGAGTAGCGGGAGGATACACCGGGGAGCTGTTTTTT.